Shown below are 31 T cell receptor beta chains from a single sample sequenced in a study of T-cell memory formation after mild COVID-19. TCRdb passed the 5' RACE reads through MiXCR, listing each CDR3 protein once. The repertoire holds approximately 500,000 distinct CDR3 sequences, with 25% as singletons. Sequencing used PBMCs or a T cell subset sorted from them (not recorded which). The source is an adult woman who had mild COVID-19 (a few samples of this study predate the infection). Cell type and time point are not known.

The chain links TRBV12-3 or TRBV12-4 to TRBJ2-1; D tentatively reads TRBD1 or TRBD2 (5 bases each). The CDR3 sequence is 15 residues long. V was cut by 7 bases and J by 4 bases, with 17 bases left in between. The chain's CDR3 is CASIHRDVGYNEQFF. In DNA, the CDR3 is TGTGCCAGCATTCACCGGGACGTAGGATACAATGAGCAGTTCTTC.

This clonotype was seen a handful of times. This sequence joins TRBV5-1 and TRBJ1-1; TRBD1 might be the D (5 bases). CDR3 length: 16 amino acids. V lost 0 bases and J 5 bases, leaving 17 bases between the germline ends. The germline gives CDR1 SGHRS, CDR2 YFSETQ. The CDR3 is CASSLARLTGETEAFF. DNA for the CDR3: TGCGCCAGCAGCTTGGCACGACTCACGGGGGAGACTGAAGCTTTCTTT.

This clonotype was counted between two and nine times. V and J are TRBV7-8 and TRBJ2-7; D not resolved. The CDR3 runs to 14 residues. The V and J ends lost 9 bases and 2 bases respectively, with 17 bases between them. CDR1 is SGHVS, CDR2 FQNEAQ, per germline. For the CDR3, the DNA is TGTGCCAGTGCCCAGGTAGTACCGACCTACGAGCAGTACTTC. Its protein is CASAQVVPTYEQYF.

This clonotype was picked up a small number of times. V gene TRBV7-2 combines with J gene TRBJ2-4; 8 nucleotides align to TRBD2. Trimming at V came to 3 bases and at J to 8 bases, leaving 6 bases not matched to a gene. Germline V lookup: CDR1 SGHTA, CDR2 FQGNSA. The CDR3 covers 14 residues. In DNA, the CDR3 is TGTGCCAGCAGCTTTGGTAGCGGGGTTTACATTCAGTACTTC. It translates to CASSFGSGVYIQYF. Full variable domain (rest looked up from reference TRBV7-2 and TRBJ2-4): GAGVSQSPSNKVTEKGKDVELRCDPISGHTALYWYRQSLGQGLEFLIYFQGNSAPDKSGLPSDRFSAERTGGSVSTLTIQRTQQEDSAVYLCASSFGSGVYIQYFGAGTRLSVL.

This clonotype turned up a few times. J is TRBJ2-1 and V is TRBV7-8, with 10 bases aligning to TRBD1. CDR3 length: 14 amino acids. CDR1 is SGHVS and CDR2 is FQNEAQ in the germline V gene. The V and J ends lost 6 bases and 10 bases, in that order; junction bases with no gene match: 9. The CDR3 sequence is CASRRDRGRGEQFF. Here the CDR3 DNA reads TGTGCCAGCAGGAGGGACAGGGGTAGGGGGGAGCAGTTCTTC.

This clonotype was seen a handful of times. The rearrangement links TRBV20-1 to TRBJ1-1, with D tentatively TRBD1 (5 bases). CDR1 and CDR2 from the germline V gene are DFQATT and SNEGSKA (reference sequence). CDR3 length: 16 residues. V was pared by 3 bases and J by 1 base, with 18 bases between. CDR3 protein: CSASPGSSHTNTEAFF. CDR3 DNA sequence: TGCAGTGCTAGTCCAGGGTCGTCCCACACGAACACTGAAGCTTTCTTT.

The J gene is TRBJ2-5, the V gene TRBV7-6; D is uncertain. Trimming took 5 bases from V and 1 from J, leaving 14 bases between them. The CDR3 extends over 15 amino acids. Germline CDR1 and CDR2: SGHVS and FNYEAQ. The CDR3 coding sequence is TGTGCCAGCAGCCCAGCAATGGGTTTCCAAGAGACCCAGTACTTC. It yields the protein CASSPAMGFQETQYF.

V is TRBV11-3 and J is TRBJ2-1, with 9 bases fitting TRBD2. V lost 4 bases, J lost 4 bases, and 5 bases stayed unmatched. Germline loops: CDR1 SGHNT, CDR2 YENEEA. This CDR3 is built from 15 residues. The CDR3 sequence is CASSSGLAKYNEQFF. The CDR3 nucleotides are TGTGCCAGCAGCTCGGGACTAGCTAAGTACAATGAGCAGTTCTTC.

The V call is TRBV9, the J call TRBJ2-6, with a tentative D call TRBD1 (5 bases). CDR1 and CDR2 from the germline V gene are SGDLS and YYNGEE. V gave up 5 bases and J gave up 4 bases, with 22 bases separating them. The CDR3 runs to 18 residues. In DNA, the CDR3 is TGTGCCAGCAGTCATCCAGTCAGGGAAGGTCTGGGGGCCAACGTCCTGACTTTC. Amino acids: CASSHPVREGLGANVLTF. The variable domain in full, with the rest retrieved from reference TRBV9 and TRBJ2-6, is DSGVTQTPKHLITATGQRVTLRCSPRSGDLSVYWYQQSLDQGLQFLIQYYNGEERAKGNILERFSAQQFPDLHSELNLSSLELGDSALYFCASSHPVREGLGANVLTFGAGSRLTVL.

This clonotype was seen only a few times. The chain links TRBV11-3 to TRBJ2-1; either TRBD1 or TRBD2 may fit D (6 bases each). Germline V lookup: CDR1 SGHNT, CDR2 YENEEA. The ends were cut back, 3 bases at V and 5 bases at J, with 14 bases in the middle. The CDR3 covers 15 residues. The CDR3 sequence: CASSFRGTPNNEQFF. The DNA of the CDR3 is TGTGCCAGCAGCTTTCGCGGGACACCGAACAATGAGCAGTTCTTC.

Note on this clonotype: One end of the junction varies from germline; a read error may be responsible. This chain links TRBV5-1 with TRBJ2-7; D is unclear. CDR3 size: 16 residues. Germline CDR1 and CDR2: SGHRS and YFSETQ. CDR3 residues: CAISLGPSEIPHEQYF. CDR3 DNA sequence: TGCGCCATCAGCTTGGGCCCCTCAGAAATCCCCCACGAGCAGTACTTC.

This clonotype turned up a few times. The V call is TRBV12-3 or TRBV12-4, the J call TRBJ2-7; 8 nucleotides match TRBD1. V lost 4 bases to trimming and J lost 6 bases; unmatched junction nucleotides: 8. The CDR3 is 14 residues long. CDR3 nucleotides: TGTGCCAGCAGTTCAGGACAGGGAAACCGCGAGCAGTACTTC. It translates to CASSSGQGNREQYF.

J is TRBJ2-1 and V is TRBV5-1; 13 bases line up with TRBD2. The V gene's germline CDR1 is SGHRS and CDR2 YFSETQ. J was trimmed by 3 bases and V by 4 bases; bases with no gene match: 4. CDR3 length equals 16 residues. CDR3 sequence: CASSGLAGANYNEQFF. The CDR3 nucleotides read TGCGCCAGCAGCGGACTAGCGGGGGCCAACTACAATGAGCAGTTCTTC.

This clonotype came up a few times. This chain uses TRBV5-6 with TRBJ2-5; TRBD2 matches 8 bases. The germline V gene encodes CDR1 SGHDT and CDR2 YYEEEE. This CDR3 comprises 15 residues. The junction had 9 bases not matched to a gene; V was cut back by 3 bases and J by 5 bases. The CDR3 here is CASSSSGGVMETQYF. Here the CDR3 DNA reads TGTGCCAGCAGCTCCTCGGGGGGGGTAATGGAGACCCAGTACTTC. Together with reference TRBV5-6 and TRBJ2-5, the CDR3 gives the full variable domain: DAGVTQSPTHLIKTRGQQVTLRCSPKSGHDTVSWYQQALGQGPQFIFQYYEEEERQRGNFPDRFSGHQFPNYSSELNVNALLLGDSALYLCASSSSGGVMETQYFGPGTRLLVL.

The chain couples TRBV4-1 to TRBJ2-7; TRBD2 aligns across 15 bases. CDR1 is MGHRA and CDR2 is YSYEKL in the germline V gene. V lost 0 bases and J lost 7; bases outside the gene matches: 10. The CDR3 runs 18 residues. The CDR3 region is CASSQEPGLAGGYLEQYF. In DNA, the CDR3 is TGCGCCAGCAGCCAAGAGCCAGGACTAGCGGGAGGGTATCTTGAGCAGTACTTC.

This clonotype was observed a few times. The CDR3 here is CASSRKTSDEETQYF. The CDR3 DNA reads TGCGCCAGCAGCCGGAAGACTAGCGACGAAGAGACCCAGTACTTC. V usage is TRBV4-1 and J usage is TRBJ2-5; 8 nucleotides align to TRBD2. Per the germline V gene, CDR1 is MGHRA and CDR2 is YSYEKL. This CDR3 is built from 15 residues. V lost 4 bases to trimming and J lost 3 bases; unmatched junction nucleotides: 7.

This chain's CDR3 is CASSPRTANTDTQYF. In DNA, the CDR3 is TGCGCCAGCAGCCCAAGGACAGCTAACACAGATACGCAGTATTTT. The chain has TRBV5-1 and TRBJ2-3, with D possibly matching TRBD1 (6 bases). The CDR3 length is 15 residues. The V end was cut by 4 bases, the J end by 2 bases, with 14 bases between. Per germline, CDR1 SGHRS and CDR2 YFSETQ.

This chain uses TRBV5-1 with TRBJ2-7, with a tentative D call TRBD1 (5 bases). The CDR3 runs to 14 residues. V was trimmed by 0 bases and J by 2 bases, leaving 9 bases between them. CDR1 is SGHRS and CDR2 is YFSETQ in the germline V gene. CDR3 in amino acids: CASSLEGRAYEQYF. The DNA of the CDR3 is TGCGCCAGCAGCTTGGAGGGCAGGGCCTACGAGCAGTACTTC. The full variable domain, completed using reference TRBV5-1 and TRBJ2-7, is KAGVTQTPRYLIKTRGQQVTLSCSPISGHRSVSWYQQTPGQGLQFLFEYFSETQRNKGNFPGRFSGRQFSNSRSEMNVSTLELGDSALYLCASSLEGRAYEQYFGPGTRLTVT.

V usage is TRBV2 and J usage is TRBJ1-6; D is perhaps TRBD1 (5 bases). Germline-derived CDR1 and CDR2 are SNHLY and FYNNEI. Trimming cost V 6 bases and J 7 bases, with 10 bases left between them. The CDR3 length is 13 residues. The CDR3 nucleotides read TGTGCCAGCAGAATCGAGGGGAATTCACCCCTCCACTTT. Its protein product is CASRIEGNSPLHF.

This chain connects TRBV30 to TRBJ2-2; D call uncertain. The V gene lost 0 bases and the J gene lost 6 bases, with 5 bases spanning the gap. CDR1 is GTSNPN, CDR2 SVGIG, per germline (reference sequence). This CDR3 region has 12 residues. Here the CDR3 DNA reads TGTGCCTGGAGTGTTAGGGCCGGGGAGCTGTTTTTT. Residues: CAWSVRAGELFF. The full variable domain, in which reference TRBV30 and TRBJ2-2 provide the parts outside the CDR3, is SQTIHQWPATLVQPVGSPLSLECTVEGTSNPNLYWYRQAAGRGLQLLFYSVGIGQISSEVPQNLSASRPQDRQFILSSKKLLLSDSGFYLCAWSVRAGELFFGEGSRLTVL.

The sample holds many counts of this clonotype. The chain recombines TRBV3-1 with TRBJ2-2, with D unclear. Germline-derived CDR1 and CDR2 are LGHDT and YNNKEL (reference sequence). The CDR3 is 12 residues long. Trimming shortened V by 4 bases and J by 3 bases, and 3 bases separated the two germline ends. CDR3 sequence reads: CASSPYTGELFF. DNA of the CDR3: TGTGCCAGCAGCCCCTACACCGGGGAGCTGTTTTTT.

This clonotype was observed a handful of times. The rearrangement uses TRBV7-9 and TRBJ2-5; 10 positions match TRBD2. This CDR3 contains 15 residues. Germline V gene data show CDR1 as SEHNR and CDR2 as FQNEAQ (reference sequence). The ends lost 3 bases at V and 4 bases at J; junction bases unmatched: 5. The chain's CDR3 is CASSLRSSGRETQYF. CDR3 in DNA: TGTGCCAGCAGCTTGAGGTCTAGCGGGAGAGAGACCCAGTACTTC. The complete variable domain, with remaining parts taken from reference TRBV7-9 and TRBJ2-5, reads DTGVSQNPRHKITKRGQNVTFRCDPISEHNRLYWYRQTLGQGPEFLTYFQNEAQLEKSRLLSDRFSAERPKGSFSTLEIQRTEQGDSAMYLCASSLRSSGRETQYFGPGTRLLVL.

This clonotype was detected only a few times. The chain has TRBV5-1 and TRBJ2-3; maybe TRBD2 (6 bases). This CDR3 comprises 14 residues. Trimming stripped 4 bases from V and 2 bases from J, with 11 bases between. The germline V gene encodes CDR1 SGHRS and CDR2 YFSETQ. Written as DNA, the CDR3 is TGCGCCAGCAGCGACGGGAGAATCACAGATACGCAGTATTTT. Translated, it gives CASSDGRITDTQYF.

The chain recombines TRBV7-9 with TRBJ1-1; D possibly corresponds to TRBD1 (5 bases). The CDR3 spans 16 residues. Germline V gene sequence: CDR1 SEHNR, CDR2 FQNEAQ (reference sequence). Trimming pared 5 bases from V and 0 bases from J, leaving 16 bases between. The CDR3 DNA reads TGTGCCAGCAGCCCCGGGGGGGGTACCCTGAACACTGAAGCTTTCTTT. It codes for CASSPGGGTLNTEAFF.

This clonotype was counted a few times. This chain joins TRBV19 and TRBJ2-3; D unclear. Per the germline V gene, CDR1 is LNHDA and CDR2 is SQIVND (reference sequence). This CDR3 has 14 residues. Trimming took off 4 bases at V and 6 bases at J, with 14 bases between the two ends. CDR3 DNA: TGTGCCAGTAGTAGCGGTGTTTCGGCTGATACGCAGTATTTT. Translated, it gives CASSSGVSADTQYF. Based on the CDR3 plus reference TRBV19 and TRBJ2-3, the full variable domain is DGGITQSPKYLFRKEGQNVTLSCEQNLNHDAMYWYRQDPGQGLRLIYYSQIVNDFQKGDIAEGYSVSREKKESFPLTVTSAQKNPTAFYLCASSSGVSADTQYFGPGTRLTVL.

V and J are TRBV5-6 and TRBJ2-3; D ambiguous. Germline V CDR1 and CDR2: SGHDT, YYEEEE. CDR3 length: 13 residues. The germline V and J ends were trimmed by 2 bases and 4 bases, with 8 bases remaining between them. This chain's CDR3 is CASSFLFSDTQYF. CDR3 bases: TGTGCCAGCAGCTTCCTGTTCTCAGATACGCAGTATTTT.

In this sample, this clonotype turned up a few times. The V call is TRBV11-2, the J call TRBJ2-6; D remains ambiguous. The V gene lost 1 base and the J gene lost 0 bases, with 19 bases spanning the gap. Germline CDR1 is SGHAT and CDR2 is FQNNGV. The CDR3 extends over 20 amino acids. For the CDR3, the DNA is TGTGCCAGCAGCTTAGGAAGGGTCCTCTCTCCGCCCTCTGGGGCCAACGTCCTGACTTTC. Amino acids: CASSLGRVLSPPSGANVLTF.

This clonotype occurred a few times. The CDR3 DNA is TGTGCCAGCAGCAGTTCGACAGGTCAGCAGTTCTTC. This translates into CASSSSTGQQFF. The chain joins TRBV5-4 to TRBJ2-1, with D possibly TRBD1 on 6 matching bases. The germline CDR1 and CDR2 sequences are SGHNT and YYREEE (reference sequence). The CDR3 runs 12 residues. The germline V and J ends were trimmed by 4 bases and 11 bases, with 13 bases remaining between them.

This clonotype came up a few times. The CDR3 DNA follows: TGTGCCAGCAGCTTGGACGGGGGGGCAGATACGCAGTATTTT. Encoded protein: CASSLDGGADTQYF. The rearrangement uses TRBV7-8 and TRBJ2-3; 8 bases map to TRBD2. V shed 3 bases and J 4 bases; nucleotides not matched to a gene: 3. The CDR3 covers 14 residues. In germline, CDR1 is SGHVS, CDR2 FQNEAQ.

This clonotype has more than one count but fewer than ten. The chain links TRBV2 to TRBJ1-5; possibly TRBD1 for D (6 bases). The V gene lost 5 bases and the J gene lost 2 bases, with 13 bases spanning the gap. The CDR3 is 15 amino acids. Germline CDR1 reads SNHLY; CDR2 reads FYNNEI. The CDR3 reads CASSLDSVRNQPQHF. The CDR3, as DNA: TGTGCCAGCAGTCTGGACAGCGTCCGCAATCAGCCCCAGCATTTT.

The sample holds a few counts of this clonotype. The V gene is TRBV24-1, the J gene TRBJ2-1; perhaps TRBD2 as D (5 bases). The germline V gene has CDR1 KGHDR and CDR2 SFDVKD. The V end was cut by 2 bases, the J end by 6 bases, with 10 bases between. CDR3 size: 14 residues. The CDR3 DNA reads TGTGCCACCAGTGATTCGGGCCTAGCCAATGAGCAGTTCTTC. Translating gives CATSDSGLANEQFF.